Shown below are 11 T cell receptor beta chains from a single sample sequenced in a study of T cells after yellow fever vaccination. Via MiXCR, TCRdb re-called the 5' RACE reads, giving one row per CDR3 protein. Among 500,000 to 650,000 distinct CDR3 sequences, roughly a sixth were seen once, and the ten largest hold around a sixth. Sequencing used PBMCs, obtained around 5 days after the first yellow fever vaccination. These receptors all stem from a man aged 18 to 30 who received the YFV17D yellow fever vaccine.

This sequence joins TRBV5-1 and TRBJ2-7, with a possible D match to TRBD1 (5 bases). CDR3 length equals 15 residues. CDR1 is SGHRS and CDR2 is YFSETQ in the germline V gene. With 3 bases removed from V and 0 bases from J, the gap between germline ends came to 13 bases. In DNA, the CDR3 is TGCGCCAGCAGCTCCCCGGACAAAAACTCCTACGAGCAGTACTTC. It encodes CASSSPDKNSYEQYF.

This clonotype was counted a few times. The rearrangement joins TRBV15 to TRBJ1-2, with 7 nucleotides matching TRBD1. The trim removed 5 bases at V and 5 bases at J, leaving 2 bases unmatched. CDR3 size: 12 residues. Germline assignment: CDR1 LNHNV and CDR2 YYDKDF (reference sequence). The CDR3 sequence: CATSRQGYGYTF. Written as DNA, the CDR3 is TGTGCCACCAGCCGACAGGGTTATGGCTACACCTTC. The full variable domain, completed using reference TRBV15 and TRBJ1-2, is DAMVIQNPRYQVTQFGKPVTLSCSQTLNHNVMYWYQQKSSQAPKLLFHYYDKDFNNEADTPDNFQSRRPNTSFCFLDIRSPGLGDTAMYLCATSRQGYGYTFGSGTRLTVV.

This clonotype has a handful of counts. The CDR3 coding sequence is TGTGCCAGCAGCCAAGGAATCCGCCATGAGCAGTTCTTC. Translating gives CASSQGIRHEQFF. The chain employs TRBV3-1 and TRBJ2-1, with unresolved D. CDR1 is LGHDT and CDR2 is YNNKEL in the germline V gene (reference sequence). V gave up 1 base and J gave up 8 bases, with 9 bases separating them. CDR3 length: 13 amino acids.

The chain recombines TRBV7-3 with TRBJ2-5, with D possibly being TRBD1 or TRBD2 (5 bases each). The CDR3 is 16 amino acids. Germline-derived CDR1 and CDR2 are SGHTA and FQGTGA. V was shortened by 1 base and J by 1 base, with 13 bases between the two germline ends. The CDR3, as DNA: TGTGCCAGCAGCTTAAGCCGGGACGGAGTCCAAGAGACCCAGTACTTC. Protein product: CASSLSRDGVQETQYF.

CDR3 coding DNA: TGTGCCACCAGTGATTTAGACCCAGATACGCAGTATTTT. As protein: CATSDLDPDTQYF. The chain links TRBV24-1 to TRBJ2-3; no clear D gene. The CDR3 has 13 amino acids. The V gene lost 1 base and the J gene lost 4 bases, with 5 bases spanning the gap. Germline V CDR1 and CDR2: KGHDR, SFDVKD.

This rearrangement joins TRBV4-1 to TRBJ1-2; possibly TRBD1 for D (5 bases). The V gene lost 4 bases and the J gene lost 13 bases, with 22 bases spanning the gap. Germline V gives CDR1 MGHRA, CDR2 YSYEKL. The length of the CDR3 is 14 residues. The CDR3 loop is CASSPIGTDTLITF. Here the CDR3 DNA reads TGCGCCAGCAGCCCTATCGGGACGGACACTCTGATCACCTTC.

CDR3 in DNA: TGTGCCACCAGCAGAGATCGGGCGTTAGGGGATGAGCAGTTCTTC. It encodes CATSRDRALGDEQFF. The V gene is TRBV15, the J gene TRBJ2-1, with D perhaps TRBD1 (5 bases). CDR3 length equals 15 residues. V was pared by 0 bases and J by 8 bases, with 14 bases between. Germline CDR1 and CDR2: LNHNV and YYDKDF (reference sequence).

This clonotype showed up just a few times. V gene TRBV5-4 combines with J gene TRBJ2-2; 8 nucleotides agree with TRBD1. Trimming removed 4 bases from V and 5 bases from J; junction bases left unmatched: 10. Germline CDR1 and CDR2: SGHNT and YYREEE (reference sequence). The CDR3 loop spans 16 amino acids. The CDR3 nucleotides read TGTGCCAGCAGCAGTGGAGGACAGGGATCTACCGGGGAGCTGTTTTTT. It specifies CASSSGGQGSTGELFF.

This chain uses TRBV3-1 with TRBJ1-1, with unresolved D. Germline CDR1 is LGHDT and CDR2 is YNNKEL (reference sequence). The CDR3 runs to 13 residues. Trimming stripped 2 bases from V and 5 bases from J, with 9 bases between. The CDR3 here is CASSQSGETEAFF. DNA of the CDR3: TGTGCCAGCAGCCAAAGCGGGGAAACTGAAGCTTTCTTT.

The V gene is TRBV20-1, the J gene TRBJ2-1; possibly TRBD1 or TRBD2 for D (5 bases each). The CDR3 loop spans 14 amino acids. V was trimmed by 5 bases and J by 7 bases, leaving 18 bases between them. From germline, CDR1 is DFQATT and CDR2 SNEGSKA (reference sequence). CDR3 loop: CSALGTVLLNEQFF. The CDR3 DNA sequence: TGCAGTGCTTTAGGGACCGTGCTTCTGAATGAGCAGTTCTTC.

This chain connects TRBV5-1 to TRBJ1-2, with D possibly matching TRBD1 (5 bases). Trimming took off 4 bases at V and 8 bases at J, with 21 bases between the two ends. The germline gives CDR1 SGHRS, CDR2 YFSETQ. The CDR3 covers 15 residues. The CDR3: CASSRAEQEAAGYTF. The CDR3, as DNA: TGCGCCAGCAGCCGTGCGGAACAGGAGGCCGCGGGCTACACCTTC.